The 32 T cell receptor beta chains below were found in one sample sequenced in a study of T cells in women clearing cervical HPV infection. Some clones are missing from TCRdb's copy, which holds only in-frame ones; the method was immunoSEQ multiplex PCR. Its table lists tens of thousands of clones. The sequenced material came from blood buffy coat. All receptors come from a woman aged 18 to 75 with a cervical HPV16 infection that either progressed to CIN3+ or cleared (not recorded which).

As concerns this clone: The observed sequence ends 3 residues before the CDR3 terminus, with the missing tail filled in from the germline J gene. This sequence joins TRBV7-9 and TRBJ1-6; TRBD1 agrees at 9 bases. This CDR3 contains 15 residues. Germline CDR1 SEHNR, CDR2 FQNEAQ (reference sequence). Unmatched junction bases numbered 8, after V lost 7 bases and J lost 7 bases. CDR3 sequence: CASTRDRVGNSPLHF. CDR3 DNA, as far as it was read: TGTGCCAGCACCAGGGACAGGGTAGGAAATTCACCC.

As concerns this clone: The CDR3 end is not reached by the read, which stops 3 residues before it; the germline J gene fills it in. The chain couples TRBV29-1 to TRBJ1-2; D ambiguous. CDR3 length: 13 residues. V was pared by 3 bases and J by 2 bases, with 10 bases between. Germline V gene lookup returns CDR1 SQVTM and CDR2 ANQGSEA. The CDR3 bases that were read are TGCAGCGTTGACGACACATACAACTATGGC. This gives the protein CSVDDTYNYG. The full CDR3 protein reads CSVDDTYNYGYTF.

A note on this clone: Read coverage stops 3 residues before the CDR3 terminus; the germline J gene supplies the remainder. The chain couples TRBV5-1 to TRBJ2-5; 7 positions match TRBD1. Germline CDR1 is SGHRS and CDR2 is YFSETQ. With 0 bases clipped from V and 1 base from J, the junction kept 6 bases outside the gene matches. The CDR3 runs to 16 residues. This CDR3 is CASSLGGTGAQETQYF. CDR3 DNA, as far as it was read: TGCGCCAGCAGCTTGGGGGGAACAGGGGCCCAAGAGACC.

About this clone itself: The CDR3 end falls 3 residues outside the read, so it is completed with the germline J gene. This rearrangement joins TRBV5-1 to TRBJ2-5; 8 positions match TRBD1. The V gene end was trimmed by 0 bases and the J gene end by 5 bases; junction bases not matched to a gene: 6. The CDR3 length is 15 residues. Germline V gene sequence: CDR1 SGHRS, CDR2 YFSETQ. Incomplete CDR3 DNA: TGCGCCAGCAGCTTGGGTGGGTCAGGGGGCGAGACC. It codes for CASSLGGSGGET. The whole CDR3 reads CASSLGGSGGETQYF.

Concerning this clone itself: The read terminates 3 residues before the CDR3 end, so the remaining end is supplied by the germline J gene. V is TRBV23-1 and J is TRBJ2-7; D gene uncertain. TRBV23-1 is recorded as an ORF, its role being uncertain. This CDR3 region has 17 residues. V lost 4 bases, J lost 6 bases, and 25 bases lay in between. Incomplete CDR3 DNA: TGCGCCAGCAGTCCGGAACAGTACCACGGCCCACCCAGCGAG. This codes for CASSPEQYHGPPSE. The CDR3, in full, reads CASSPEQYHGPPSEQYF.

A remark on this clone: The read comes to an end 3 residues before the CDR3 does, leaving the germline J gene to fill in the end. The chain uses TRBV29-1 and TRBJ2-3, with a possible D match to TRBD1 (6 bases). The germline V gene encodes CDR1 SQVTM and CDR2 ANQGSEA. Trimming removed 4 bases from V and 4 bases from J, with 15 bases in between. The CDR3 length is 14 residues. CDR3 DNA, as far as it was read: TGCAGCGTTGTACAGGGTAAAGTTGCAGATACG. Amino acids: CSVVQGKVADT. The full CDR3 reads CSVVQGKVADTQYF.

Turning to this clone: From the germline J gene comes the end of the CDR3, since the read stops 3 residues before it. The chain uses TRBV10-1 and TRBJ2-1, with TRBD2 identical over 11 bases. Looked up from germline, CDR1 is WNHNN and CDR2 is SYGVQD (reference sequence). V was clipped by 3 bases and J by 5 bases; unmatched bases: 6. The CDR3 has 16 residues. The DNA read from the CDR3 is TGCGCCAGCAGTGACCCAGGGACTAGCGGCCACAATGAG. Amino acids: CASSDPGTSGHNE. The whole CDR3 protein reads CASSDPGTSGHNEQFF.

Remarks on this clone: The sequence runs out 3 residues before the end of the CDR3; the remainder is reconstructed from the germline J gene. V gene TRBV7-9 combines with J gene TRBJ1-2; weak D call: TRBD1 (5 bases). The CDR3 contains 12 residues. CDR1 SEHNR and CDR2 FQNEAQ come from the germline V gene (reference sequence). CDR3 amino acids: CASSFSGIGYTF. The CDR3 DNA, read in part, is TGTGCCAGCAGCTTTTCAGGGATCGGC.

CDR3 bases read: TGTGCCAGCAGTGAGCAGGACAGGGTGGGATACGAG. Protein product: CASSEQDRVGYE. The entire CDR3 sequence reads CASSEQDRVGYEQYF. This chain connects TRBV6-1 to TRBJ2-7, with 8 bases fitting TRBD1. The read gets to within 3 residues of the CDR3 end, and the germline J gene fills in the rest. Germline V gene data show CDR1 as MNHNS and CDR2 as SASEGT. V gave up 3 bases and J gave up 4 bases; unmatched junction bases: 8. This CDR3 comprises 15 residues.

As to this clone: Read sequence stops 3 residues before the CDR3 end, and the germline J gene provides the missing end. The rearrangement joins TRBV5-6 to TRBJ1-4; possible D gene TRBD1, 6 bases. V was pared by 1 base and J by 8 bases, with 12 bases between. The CDR3 spans 14 residues. Germline V gene data show CDR1 as SGHDT and CDR2 as YYEEEE. CDR3 region: CASSLWQGTEKLFF. CDR3 DNA, as far as it was read: TGTGCCAGCAGCTTGTGGCAGGGGACCGAAAAA.

On this clone: With the read ending 3 residues before the CDR3 end, the germline J gene is used to fill in that end. This chain uses TRBV7-3 with TRBJ1-6; TRBD1 agrees at 7 bases. V lost 4 bases and J lost 10; bases outside the gene matches: 10. Germline CDR1 reads SGHTA; CDR2 reads FQGTGA. This CDR3 region has 15 residues. The CDR3 is CASSSSGGTRSPLHF. The DNA read from the CDR3 is TGTGCCAGCAGCTCGTCAGGGGGGACAAGGTCACCC.

The CDR3 bases that were read are TGTGCCAGCAGCGGTACAGGGGCTGGGGCCAACGTA. As protein: CASSGTGAGANV. The full CDR3 is CASSGTGAGANVLFF. The chain recombines TRBV7-6 with TRBJ1-4, with 7 positions matching TRBD1. The read finishes 3 residues shy of the CDR3 end, and the germline J gene is used to complete it. Germline V gene sequence: CDR1 SGHVS, CDR2 FNYEAQ. The CDR3 runs 15 residues.

A note on this clone: The observed sequence ends 3 residues before the CDR3 terminus, with the missing tail filled in from the germline J gene. This sequence joins TRBV14 and TRBJ2-7; D not resolved. Germline CDR1 and CDR2: SGHDN and FVKESK. This CDR3 is 12 amino acids long. V was clipped by 3 bases and J by 6 bases, with 9 bases between them. CDR3 residues: CASSQLAGEQYF. The CDR3 bases that were read are TGTGCCAGCAGCCAGCTGGCAGGCGAG.

As for this clone: Germline is not matched at one junction end, which may reflect a read error. Coverage ceases 3 residues before the CDR3 finishes, and the germline J gene fills in the end. This chain connects TRBV4-2 to TRBJ1-1; D unresolved. Germline V CDR1 and CDR2: LGHNA, YNFKEQ. The length of the CDR3 is 14 residues. CDR3 in amino acids: CASSHSRGGTEAFF. The covered CDR3 bases are TGCGCCAGCAGCCACTCTCGGGGAGGCACTGAA.

With respect to this clone: The CDR3 end lies 3 residues beyond the end of the read and is filled in from the germline J gene. The V call is TRBV19, the J call TRBJ1-2; TRBD1 matches 8 bases. This CDR3 region has 14 residues. Germline V gives CDR1 LNHDA, CDR2 SQIVND (reference sequence). CDR3 bases read: TGTGCCAGTAGTCCACGGACAGGGCTGGATACC. It codes for CASSPRTGLDT. The CDR3 reads in full as CASSPRTGLDTYTF.

With respect to this clone: The DNA ends 3 residues before the CDR3 does, and the rest of the CDR3 is filled in from the germline J gene. This chain uses TRBV7-8 with TRBJ2-5, with D possibly TRBD1 on 6 matching bases. There are 17 residues in the CDR3. The V and J ends lost 4 bases and 3 bases respectively, with 21 bases between them. Germline lookup yields CDR1 SGHVS and CDR2 FQNEAQ. The CDR3 loop reads CASSSPEWARGKETQYF. CDR3 DNA, as far as it was read: TGTGCCAGCAGCTCCCCCGAGTGGGCAAGGGGGAAAGAGACC.

About this clone: The missing CDR3 end, 3 residues past where the read stops, is filled in from the germline J gene. The chain combines TRBV19 with TRBJ2-7; TRBD2 aligns across 8 bases. This CDR3 has 15 amino acids. Looked up from germline, CDR1 is LNHDA and CDR2 is SQIVND (reference sequence). V lost 4 bases, J lost 3 bases, and 8 bases stayed unmatched. CDR3 bases read: TGTGCCAGTAGTAGGTCTACTAGCGGAAACTACGAG. This codes for CASSRSTSGNYE. The complete CDR3 protein is CASSRSTSGNYEQYF.

This CDR3 reads CASSYWSDGGGQETQYF. The CDR3 DNA, read in part, is TGTGCCAGCAGTTACTGGAGTGATGGTGGGGGACAAGAGACG. V gene TRBV6-2 or TRBV6-3 combines with J gene TRBJ2-3, with D perhaps matching TRBD1 (6 bases). The read ends 3 residues shy of where the CDR3 ends; the end is completed using the germline J gene. The CDR3 extends over 17 amino acids. Germline lookup yields CDR1 MNHEY and CDR2 SVGEGT.

Concerning this clone itself: The read halts 3 residues ahead of the CDR3 end, with the missing end drawn from the germline J gene. The chain combines TRBV7-8 with TRBJ1-1, with 10 positions matching TRBD1. The trim removed 8 bases at V and 4 bases at J, leaving 13 bases unmatched. Germline V gives CDR1 SGHVS, CDR2 FQNEAQ. The CDR3 has 16 amino acids. CDR3 DNA, as far as it was read: TGTGCCAGCCCGCCGGGACAGGGGTTTATGAGCACTGAA. Amino acid sequence: CASPPGQGFMSTE. The whole CDR3 sequence is CASPPGQGFMSTEAFF.

The CDR3: CASSESEGKSSYEQYF. Partial CDR3 DNA: TGCGCCAGCAGTGAGTCGGAGGGGAAGTCCTCCTACGAG. The V call is TRBV10-1, the J call TRBJ2-7; perhaps TRBD2 as D (6 bases). With the read ending 3 residues before the CDR3 end, the germline J gene is used to fill in that end. V gave up 0 bases and J gave up 0 bases, with 12 bases separating them. The CDR3 spans 16 residues. Germline V gives CDR1 WNHNN, CDR2 SYGVQD (reference sequence).

This CDR3 is CASSPPGAQETQYF. CDR3 DNA, as far as it was read: TGTGCCAGCTCACCCCCAGGAGCCCAAGAGACG. The chain employs TRBV18 and TRBJ2-3, with D unresolved. With the read ending 3 residues before the CDR3 end, the germline J gene is used to fill in that end. In germline, CDR1 is KGHSH, CDR2 LQKENI. The CDR3 is made up of 14 amino acids.

On this clone: The missing CDR3 end, 3 residues past where the read stops, is filled in from the germline J gene. The chain couples TRBV20-1 to TRBJ2-2; 9 bases are a match to TRBD2. CDR1 is DFQATT and CDR2 is SNEGSKA in the germline V gene (reference sequence). J was trimmed by 5 bases and V by 5 bases; bases with no gene match: 9. This CDR3 comprises 15 residues. The CDR3 reads CSALRLAEGTGELFF. The sequenced part of the CDR3 DNA is TGCAGTGCTCTTAGACTAGCGGAGGGGACCGGGGAG.

About this clone itself: Coverage ceases 3 residues before the CDR3 finishes, and the germline J gene fills in the end. V usage is TRBV20-1 and J usage is TRBJ2-7; a possible D gene is TRBD1 (5 bases). The CDR3 extends over 13 amino acids. Between the trimmed V and J ends, which lost 1 base and 1 base, there was a span of 8 bases. The V gene's germline CDR1 is DFQATT and CDR2 SNEGSKA (reference sequence). CDR3 region: CSARGGSSYEQYF. Partial CDR3 DNA: TGCAGTGCTAGAGGGGGCAGTTCCTACGAG.

With respect to this clone: The observed sequence ends 3 residues before the CDR3 terminus, with the missing tail filled in from the germline J gene. V usage is TRBV20-1 and J usage is TRBJ2-3; D uncertain. Germline CDR1 reads DFQATT; CDR2 reads SNEGSKA (reference sequence). V was clipped by 5 bases and J by 6 bases, with 18 bases between them. The CDR3 extends over 14 amino acids. CDR3 region: CSAPTQKGGDTQYF. Incomplete CDR3 DNA: TGCAGTGCTCCGACCCAGAAGGGTGGGGATACG.

Of note for this clone: The read falls 3 residues short of the CDR3 end, and the missing part is taken from the germline J gene. The chain employs TRBV10-2 and TRBJ1-2; D possibly corresponds to TRBD1 (6 bases). CDR3 length: 15 amino acids. The germline V gene encodes CDR1 WSHSY and CDR2 SAAADI. The CDR3 DNA, read in part, is TGCGCCAGCAGTGAATCCTCAGGACAGTTTGACGGC. Translation gives CASSESSGQFDG. The entire CDR3 protein is CASSESSGQFDGYTF.

With regard to this clone: The CDR3 end falls 3 residues outside the read, so it is completed with the germline J gene. The chain joins TRBV2 to TRBJ2-3, with TRBD1 matching over 9 bases. The CDR3 spans 14 residues. CDR1 and CDR2 (germline): SNHLY, FYNNEI. Losses at the gene ends were 7 bases for V and 4 bases for J; bases not matched to a gene: 6. CDR3 DNA, as far as it was read: TGTGCCAGCACCCGGGACAGGGTCTCAGATACG. Translated: CASTRDRVSDT. The CDR3 as a whole reads CASTRDRVSDTQYF.

Concerning this clone: The sequenced fragment ends 3 residues before the CDR3 boundary, so the rest is inferred from the germline J gene. The gene calls are TRBV5-4 and TRBJ2-7; 12 bases are shared with TRBD2. The CDR3 has 13 residues. V lost 10 bases, J lost 3 bases, and 5 bases stayed unmatched. Germline CDR1 reads SGHNT; CDR2 reads YYREEE (reference sequence). The CDR3 spells CAWKLAGGYEQYF. The part of the CDR3 DNA that was read is TGTGCCTGGAAACTAGCGGGGGGCTACGAG. Together with reference TRBV5-4 and TRBJ2-7, the CDR3 gives the full variable domain: ETGVTQSPTHLIKTRGQQVTLRCSSQSGHNTVSWYQQALGQGPQFIFQYYREEENGRGNFPPRFSGLQFPNYSSELNVNALELDDSALYLCAWKLAGGYEQYFGPGTRLTVT.

On this clone itself: The DNA ends 3 residues before the CDR3 does, and the rest of the CDR3 is filled in from the germline J gene. This rearrangement joins TRBV6-1 to TRBJ2-3; TRBD2 matches at 11 bases. This CDR3 contains 16 residues. The trim removed 0 bases at V and 8 bases at J, leaving 7 bases unmatched. Looked up from germline, CDR1 is MNHNS and CDR2 is SASEGT. The CDR3: CASSEAPSGRSGTQYF. The part of the CDR3 DNA that was read is TGTGCCAGCAGTGAAGCTCCTAGCGGGAGGAGCGGTACG.

A remark on this clone: The read ends 3 residues before the CDR3 terminus; that terminus is restored from the germline J gene. V is TRBV19 and J is TRBJ2-3; 7 positions agree with TRBD1. The germline V gene has CDR1 LNHDA and CDR2 SQIVND (reference sequence). V was pared by 3 bases and J by 2 bases, with 5 bases of the junction left unmatched. This CDR3 is built from 15 residues. Here the CDR3 reads CASSMGQGVTDTQYF. The part of the CDR3 DNA that was read is TGTGCCAGTAGTATGGGTCAGGGGGTCACAGATACG. Full variable domain (remainder filled in from reference TRBV19 and TRBJ2-3): DGGITQSPKYLFRKEGQNVTLSCEQNLNHDAMYWYRQDPGQGLRLIYYSQIVNDFQKGDIAEGYSVSREKKESFPLTVTSAQKNPTAFYLCASSMGQGVTDTQYFGPGTRLTVL.

On this clone: At one end, the junction sequence differs from germline, possibly due to a read error. The CDR3 end is not reached by the read, which stops 3 residues before it; the germline J gene fills it in. This specimen includes other DNA sequences encoding the same CDR3. The chain is built from TRBV19 and TRBJ1-3, with 10 bases fitting TRBD1. The CDR3 contains 17 residues. CDR1 is LNHDA, CDR2 SQIVND, per germline (reference sequence). The covered CDR3 bases are TGTGCCAGTAGTACCTGGACAGGGGGGCTCTCTGGAAACACA. Amino acids: CASSTWTGGLSGNT. The full CDR3 protein reads CASSTWTGGLSGNTIYF.

About this clone: Read sequence stops 3 residues before the CDR3 end, and the germline J gene provides the missing end. The chain uses TRBV30 and TRBJ2-2, with 12 bases lining up with TRBD2. The CDR3 is 14 amino acids. Trimming cost V 4 bases and J 5 bases; bases outside gene matches: 2. Germline V gene sequence: CDR1 GTSNPN, CDR2 SVGIG (reference sequence). The CDR3 reads CAWKLAGGTGELFF. Incomplete CDR3 DNA: TGTGCCTGGAAACTAGCGGGAGGTACCGGGGAG.

A remark on this clone: The read finishes 3 residues shy of the CDR3 end, and the germline J gene is used to complete it. V and J are TRBV7-3 and TRBJ2-3; TRBD1 might be the D (6 bases). Germline CDR1 SGHTA, CDR2 FQGTGA. The CDR3 sequence is 17 residues long. The V end was cut by 3 bases, the J end by 0 bases, with 16 bases between. The CDR3 is CASSLHTGTASTDTQYF. The DNA read from the CDR3 is TGTGCCAGCAGCTTGCATACAGGGACCGCTAGCACAGATACG.